This T cell receptor beta chain was identified in a study of blood T cell repertoires in COVID-19. Using immunoSEQ multiplex PCR, the repertoire was profiled, and TCRdb retains in-frame clones only, with some absent. The data contain under 300,000 clones, around 87% of them seen just once; the ten biggest clones take up 2.4%. Trimming removed 0 bases at V and 2 bases at J, with 7 bases between. The CDR3 extends over 14 amino acids. Germline CDR1 reads ENHRY; CDR2 reads SYGVKD. Clinical history as reported by participants underpinned cohort assignment. Before being deemed recovered, Cohort 3 donors had two negative PCRs, clearance, or symptom resolution.

Sequencing used PBMCs or T cells enriched from blood (not recorded which). This TCR derives from a woman aged 18 to 35 who had recovered from COVID-19. The chain employs TRBV10-3 and TRBJ1-2; D not resolved. CDR3 DNA: TGTGCCATCAGTGAGTCGACTGGGAACTATGGCTACACCTTC. The encoded protein is CAISESTGNYGYTF.